This T cell receptor (beta chain) originates from a study of cytomegalovirus exposure and HLA in healthy donors. General study results and limits: Follow-up analysis found HLA locus-dependent TCR association rates, highest for DRB1 and lowest for HLA-C. A later analysis associated 15,000 or so TCR beta sequences with HLA alleles at a 0.05 false discovery rate.

This CDR3 contains 18 residues. Losses at the gene ends were 1 base for V and 0 bases for J; bases not matched to a gene: 8. Germline lookup yields CDR1 MNHNS and CDR2 SASEGT. As concerns this clone: What it binds is not known.

The PCR had 60 Vbeta and 13 Jbeta primers. Here immunoSEQ multiplex PCR was the method, and the copy in TCRdb shows in-frame clones only, minus some. The sample contains roughly 130,000 clones, about three quarters of which appear only once. J is TRBJ2-3 and V is TRBV6-1; 9 positions match TRBD2. Sequencing was carried out using PBMCs. This receptor was obtained from a woman in her thirties or forties in good health and CMV-seronegative. In nucleotides, the CDR3 is TGTGCCAGCAGTGAAGTCCACCCGACTAGCGGTAGCACAGATACGCAGTATTTT. Protein product: CASSEVHPTSGSTDTQYF.